This is a list of T cell receptor beta chains from one sample in a study of regulatory T cells in long-lasting Graves disease. TCRdb independently ran MiXCR on the multiplex PCR reads; one entry per CDR3 protein. Altogether 530,000 or so distinct CDR3 sequences are present, roughly 15% being singletons, with the ten largest covering 12%. These records were also assigned to another study, of T cells in Graves' hyperthyroidism and ophthalmopathy.

This material consisted of peripheral blood mononuclear cells (PBMCs), taken at new diagnosis, from a patient treated with antithyroid drugs. These receptors all stem from a young man with Graves disease. Both conserved end residues are part of each CDR3. Fields, in order: clone size, D gene, J gene, V gene, CDR3 DNA, CDR3 protein. A D gene is named only where the DNA matches it firmly. Where a row states a size, it is once, few, many or the class of an expanded clone; other rows omit it.

few,-,TRBJ2-5,TRBV20-1,TGCAGTGCTAGAGATTGGGGGGCGAGAGAGACCCAGTACTTC,CSARDWGARETQYF
-,TRBD1,TRBJ2-3,TRBV20-1,TGCAGTGCTCACAGATCGGACAGGGGGGATAGGGATACGCAGTATTTT,CSAHRSDRGDRDTQYF
-,-,TRBJ2-1,TRBV6-2/TRBV6-3,TGTGCCAGCAGTGCTAGCGCCAGCTCCTACAATGAGCAGTTCTTC,CASSASASSYNEQFF
-,TRBD2,TRBJ2-3,TRBV25-1,TGTGCCAGCAGTAGGACTAGCGGTAGACATACGCAGTATTTT,CASSRTSGRHTQYF
few,TRBD1,TRBJ1-2,TRBV5-4,TGTGCCAGCAGCTTCGCGGGGCGACAGGGGTTAGATGGCTACACCTTC,CASSFAGRQGLDGYTF
few,TRBD2,TRBJ2-7,TRBV20-1,TGCAGTGCTAGAGATCTGAGCGGGAGTCTCTTCGAGCAGTACTTC,CSARDLSGSLFEQYF
many,-,TRBJ2-1,TRBV5-1,TGCGCCAGCAGCTTGGAGGTGGAGGACGAGCAGTTCTTC,CASSLEVEDEQFF
-,-,TRBJ1-2,TRBV29-1,TGCAGCGTGCCGGCGGGGGACACCCCTAACTATGGCTACACCTTC,CSVPAGDTPNYGYTF
many,-,TRBJ1-2,TRBV30,TGTGCCTGGATGGGACAAAGGGGCTACACCTTC,CAWMGQRGYTF
many,-,TRBJ2-1,TRBV5-1,TGCGCCAGCAGCTCCGAACCGGGACCACAGACGAATGAGCAGTTCTTC,CASSSEPGPQTNEQFF
-,TRBD1,TRBJ1-2,TRBV10-3,TGTGCCATCACCCCGGGACAGACCTATGGCTACACCTTC,CAITPGQTYGYTF
many,-,TRBJ2-7,TRBV5-1,TGCGCCAGCAACCTAGCCGTACCCCCCTACGAGCAGTACTTC,CASNLAVPPYEQYF
few,TRBD2,TRBJ2-3,TRBV6-5,TGTGCCAGCAGTTACCGGACTAGCAGGAGCGGTACGCAGTATTTT,CASSYRTSRSGTQYF
many,TRBD1,TRBJ1-2,TRBV27,TGTGCCAGCAGTATTAAGTACAACCGGGACAGGGGAGGCTACACCTTC,CASSIKYNRDRGGYTF
few,TRBD1,TRBJ1-1,TRBV10-2,TGCGCCACCAATTGGGATCGGACAGGGGGCGCGAACACTGAAGCTTTCTTT,CATNWDRTGGANTEAFF
few,-,TRBJ2-4,TRBV7-2,TGTGCCAGCAGCTTCGCGGGAGCCAAAAACATTCAGTACTTC,CASSFAGAKNIQYF
many,TRBD2,TRBJ2-1,TRBV11-2,TGTGCCAGCAGCTCCAACCGCCTAGCGGGCTTCAATGAGCAGTTCTTC,CASSSNRLAGFNEQFF